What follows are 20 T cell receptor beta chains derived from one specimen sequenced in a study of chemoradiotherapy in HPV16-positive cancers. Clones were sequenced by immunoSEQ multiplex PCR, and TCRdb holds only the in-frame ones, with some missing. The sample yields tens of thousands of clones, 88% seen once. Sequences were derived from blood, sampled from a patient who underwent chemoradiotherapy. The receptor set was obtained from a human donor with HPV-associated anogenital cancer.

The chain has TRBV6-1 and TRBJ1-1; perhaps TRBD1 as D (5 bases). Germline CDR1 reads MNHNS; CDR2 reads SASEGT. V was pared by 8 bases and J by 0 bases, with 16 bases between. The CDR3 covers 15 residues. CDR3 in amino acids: CASWAGPNLNTEAFF. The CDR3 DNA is TGTGCCAGCTGGGCAGGGCCCAACTTGAACACTGAAGCTTTCTTT.

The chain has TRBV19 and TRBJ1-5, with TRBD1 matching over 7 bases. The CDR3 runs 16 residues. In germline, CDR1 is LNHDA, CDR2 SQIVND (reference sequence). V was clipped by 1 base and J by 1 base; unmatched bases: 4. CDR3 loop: CASSIVSTGSNQPQHF. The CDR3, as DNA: TGTGCCAGTAGTATAGTCTCGACAGGGAGCAATCAGCCCCAGCATTTT.

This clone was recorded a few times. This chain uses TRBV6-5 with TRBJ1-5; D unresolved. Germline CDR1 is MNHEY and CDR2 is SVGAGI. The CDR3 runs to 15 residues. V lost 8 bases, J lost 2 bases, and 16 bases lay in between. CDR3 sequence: CASGQSPGGNQPQHF. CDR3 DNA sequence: TGTGCCAGCGGCCAGTCACCGGGAGGCAATCAGCCCCAGCATTTT.

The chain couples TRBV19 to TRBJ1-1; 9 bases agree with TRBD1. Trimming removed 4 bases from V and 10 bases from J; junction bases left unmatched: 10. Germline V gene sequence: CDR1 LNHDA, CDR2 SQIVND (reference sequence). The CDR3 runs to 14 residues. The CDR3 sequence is CASSTTGGWRGAFF. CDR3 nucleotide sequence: TGTGCCAGTAGTACGACAGGGGGTTGGCGGGGAGCTTTCTTT.

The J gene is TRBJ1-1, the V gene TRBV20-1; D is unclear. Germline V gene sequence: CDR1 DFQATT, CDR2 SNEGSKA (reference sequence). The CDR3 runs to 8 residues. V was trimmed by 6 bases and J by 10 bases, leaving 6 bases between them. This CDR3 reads CSAPGAFF. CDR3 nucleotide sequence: TGCAGTGCCCCGGGAGCTTTCTTT.

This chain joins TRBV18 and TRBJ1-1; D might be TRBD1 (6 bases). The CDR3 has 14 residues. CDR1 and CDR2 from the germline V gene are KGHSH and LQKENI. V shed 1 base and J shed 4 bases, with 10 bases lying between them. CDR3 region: CASSPLGGGTEAFF. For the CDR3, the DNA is TGTGCCAGCTCACCACTGGGGGGCGGCACTGAAGCTTTCTTT.

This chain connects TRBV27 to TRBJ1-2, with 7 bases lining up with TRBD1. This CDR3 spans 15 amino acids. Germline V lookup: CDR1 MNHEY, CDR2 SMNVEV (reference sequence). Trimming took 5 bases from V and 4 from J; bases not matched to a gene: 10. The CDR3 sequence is CASSPQGTLGYGYTF. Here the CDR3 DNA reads TGTGCCAGCAGTCCACAGGGGACACTAGGCTATGGCTACACCTTC.

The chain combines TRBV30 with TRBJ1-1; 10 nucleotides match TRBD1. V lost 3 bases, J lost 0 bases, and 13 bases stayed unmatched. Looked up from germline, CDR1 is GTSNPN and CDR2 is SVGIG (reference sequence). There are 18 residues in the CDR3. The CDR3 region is CAWRYSGTGDFLNTEAFF. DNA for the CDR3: TGTGCCTGGAGATACTCCGGGACAGGGGACTTTCTGAACACTGAAGCTTTCTTT.

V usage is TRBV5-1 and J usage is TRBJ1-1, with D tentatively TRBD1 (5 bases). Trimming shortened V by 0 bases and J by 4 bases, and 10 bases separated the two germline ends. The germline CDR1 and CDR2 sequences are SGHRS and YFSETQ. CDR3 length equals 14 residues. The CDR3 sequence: CASSLGGGGTEAFF. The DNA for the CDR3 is TGCGCCAGCAGCTTGGGGGGCGGCGGCACTGAAGCTTTCTTT.

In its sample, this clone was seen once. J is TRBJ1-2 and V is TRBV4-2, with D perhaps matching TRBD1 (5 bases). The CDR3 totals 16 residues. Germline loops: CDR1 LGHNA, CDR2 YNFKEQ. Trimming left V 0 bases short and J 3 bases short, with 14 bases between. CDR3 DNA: TGTGCCAGCAGCCAAGAGGGGGGTGTGAGTCACTATGGCTACACCTTC. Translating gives CASSQEGGVSHYGYTF.

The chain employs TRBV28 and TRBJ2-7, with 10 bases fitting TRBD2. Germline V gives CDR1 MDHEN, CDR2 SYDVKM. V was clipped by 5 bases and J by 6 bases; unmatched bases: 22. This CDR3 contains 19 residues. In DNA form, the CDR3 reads TGTGCCAGCAGTCCTCCGGGAATCCCGGGACTAGCGATTGGGGTCGAGCAGTACTTC. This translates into CASSPPGIPGLAIGVEQYF.

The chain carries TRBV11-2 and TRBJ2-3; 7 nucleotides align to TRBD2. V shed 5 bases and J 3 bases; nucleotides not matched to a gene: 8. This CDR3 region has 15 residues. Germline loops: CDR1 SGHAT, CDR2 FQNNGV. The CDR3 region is CASSPSGIGTDTQYF. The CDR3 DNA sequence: TGTGCCAGCAGCCCAAGCGGGATAGGGACAGATACGCAGTATTTT.

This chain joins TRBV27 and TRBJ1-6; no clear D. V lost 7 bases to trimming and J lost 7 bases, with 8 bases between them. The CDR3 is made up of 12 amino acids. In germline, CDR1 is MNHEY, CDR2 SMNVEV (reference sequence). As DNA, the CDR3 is TGTGCCAGCAAGGGAAGGAATTCACCCCTCCACTTT. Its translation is CASKGRNSPLHF.

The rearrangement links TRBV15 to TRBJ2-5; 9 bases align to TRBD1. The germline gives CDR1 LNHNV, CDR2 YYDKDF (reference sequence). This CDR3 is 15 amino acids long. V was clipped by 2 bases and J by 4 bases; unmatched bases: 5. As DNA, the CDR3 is TGTGCCACCAGCAGACGGACAGGGGCAGGAGAGACCCAGTACTTC. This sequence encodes CATSRRTGAGETQYF.

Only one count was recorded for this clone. CDR3 amino acids: CASSGLTSGSYNEQFF. The CDR3 nucleotides are TGCGCCAGCAGTGGCCTGACTAGCGGGAGTTACAATGAGCAGTTCTTC. This chain links TRBV10-1 with TRBJ2-1, with 12 bases matching TRBD2. The V segment lost 4 bases and the J segment 4 bases; nucleotides outside the gene matches: 5. The CDR3 loop spans 16 amino acids. CDR1 and CDR2 from the germline V gene are WNHNN and SYGVQD (reference sequence).

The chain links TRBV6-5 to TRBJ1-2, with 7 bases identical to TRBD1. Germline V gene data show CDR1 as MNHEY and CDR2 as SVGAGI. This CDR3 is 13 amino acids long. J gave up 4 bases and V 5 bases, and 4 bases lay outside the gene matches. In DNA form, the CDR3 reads TGTGCCAGCAGTGCGACAGGGTCCTATGGCTACACCTTC. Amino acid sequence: CASSATGSYGYTF.

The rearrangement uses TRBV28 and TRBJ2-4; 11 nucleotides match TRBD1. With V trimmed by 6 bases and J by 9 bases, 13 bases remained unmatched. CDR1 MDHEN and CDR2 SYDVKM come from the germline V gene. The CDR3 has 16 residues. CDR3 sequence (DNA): TGTGCCAGCAGCGTGGTAGGGGACAGGGGGATGAGCATTCAGTACTTC. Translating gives CASSVVGDRGMSIQYF.

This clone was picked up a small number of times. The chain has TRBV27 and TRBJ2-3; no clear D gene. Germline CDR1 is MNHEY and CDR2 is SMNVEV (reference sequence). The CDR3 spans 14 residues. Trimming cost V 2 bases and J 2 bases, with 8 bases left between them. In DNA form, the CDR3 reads TGTGCCAGCAGTTTAGGGCCGTTCACAGATACGCAGTATTTT. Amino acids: CASSLGPFTDTQYF.

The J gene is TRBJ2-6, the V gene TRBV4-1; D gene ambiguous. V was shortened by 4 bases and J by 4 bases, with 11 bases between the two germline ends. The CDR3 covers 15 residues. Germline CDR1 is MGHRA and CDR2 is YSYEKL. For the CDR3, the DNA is TGCGCCAGCAGCCCCAGCCCTTCGGGGGCCAACGTCCTGACTTTC. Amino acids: CASSPSPSGANVLTF.

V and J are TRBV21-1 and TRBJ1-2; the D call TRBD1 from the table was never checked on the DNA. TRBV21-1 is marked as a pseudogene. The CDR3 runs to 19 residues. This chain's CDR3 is CASSKALRDRIPANYGYTF. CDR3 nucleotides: TGTGCCAGCAGCAAAGCGCTCCGGGACAGGATACCAGCTAACTATGGCTACACCTTC.